This entry lists 2 T cell receptor beta chains sequenced from one sample in a study of CXCR3-negative and CXCR3-positive naive CD8 T cells. The study made its TRB cDNA libraries by 5' RACE, adding UMI labels. From the 5' RACE reads, TCRdb lists one entry per CDR3 protein and no DNA. The table for this sample gives 45,000 to 55,000 distinct CDR3 sequences. Sequencing used memory CD8+ T cells from blood. The receptor set was obtained from a human donor in good health. Some clones in this sample may be carry-over from other donors' samples.

The chain employs TRBV27 and TRBJ2-1; checking the TCRdb D call of TRBD2 is not possible without DNA. The germline V gene encodes CDR1 MNHEY and CDR2 SMNVEV (reference sequence). This CDR3 contains 15 residues. CDR3 residues: CASSIGLAGGNEQFF.

V usage is TRBV5-1 and J usage is TRBJ2-7; TCRdb reports TRBD1, a call that lacks DNA to check it against. The CDR3 is 14 residues long. CDR1 is SGHRS, CDR2 YFSETQ, per germline. The CDR3 sequence is CASSFLGGAHEQYF.